The 4 T cell receptor beta chains below were found in one sample sequenced in a study of cytomegalovirus exposure and HLA in healthy donors (dated by TCRdb to 2016 to 2017). The method behind the library was the immunoSEQ multiplex PCR assay. For the multiplex PCR, a mixture combining 60 forward primers for TCR Vbeta segments and 13 reverse primers for TCR Jbeta segments was used. TCRdb retrieved this table from immuneACCESS and kept in-frame rearrangements only. Not all clones are present; in checked studies, unresolved V genes account for under half, and no reason is known for the remainder. This sample is represented by under 150,000 clones; 80% of them were singletons. The biggest ten clones account for over 2% of the sample. The sequencing input was PBMCs. These receptors were collected from a young man in good health and CMV-seronegative.

CDR3 sequence reads: CASSQASRGEAGVVEQFF. The CDR3 DNA reads as TGTGCCAGCAGCCAAGCGTCTCGCGGGGAAGCGGGAGTAGTTGAGCAGTTCTTC. This chain connects TRBV4-2 to TRBJ2-1, with 8 nucleotides matching TRBD2. Germline V gives CDR1 LGHNA, CDR2 YNFKEQ. The V and J ends lost 1 base and 9 bases, in that order; junction bases with no gene match: 17. The length of the CDR3 is 18 residues.

The V gene is TRBV9, the J gene TRBJ2-1; the D is unclear. CDR1 is SGDLS and CDR2 is YYNGEE in the germline V gene. Deletions cut 0 bases from V and 0 bases from J, with 10 bases between. The CDR3 loop spans 16 amino acids. In DNA form, the CDR3 reads TGTGCCAGCAGCGTAGTTCTATCTGGCTCCTACAATGAGCAGTTCTTC. Encoded protein: CASSVVLSGSYNEQFF.

The chain links TRBV19 to TRBJ2-5; 8 nucleotides line up with TRBD1. This CDR3 has 15 residues. Germline CDR1 and CDR2: LNHDA and SQIVND (reference sequence). Germline trimming cut 5 bases from V and 4 bases from J; bases unmatched to any gene: 9. Written as DNA, the CDR3 is TGTGCCAGTAGTTCTTCAGGGGGCATGGGAGAGACCCAGTACTTC. Amino acid sequence: CASSSSGGMGETQYF.

This chain connects TRBV19 to TRBJ1-1; 8 nucleotides match TRBD1. CDR1 and CDR2 from the germline V gene are LNHDA and SQIVND (reference sequence). This CDR3 region has 14 residues. Germline trimming cut 5 bases from V and 5 bases from J; bases unmatched to any gene: 7. The CDR3 coding sequence is TGTGCCAGTAGTCCCAGGACAGGGCAGACTGAAGCTTTCTTT. The encoded protein is CASSPRTGQTEAFF.